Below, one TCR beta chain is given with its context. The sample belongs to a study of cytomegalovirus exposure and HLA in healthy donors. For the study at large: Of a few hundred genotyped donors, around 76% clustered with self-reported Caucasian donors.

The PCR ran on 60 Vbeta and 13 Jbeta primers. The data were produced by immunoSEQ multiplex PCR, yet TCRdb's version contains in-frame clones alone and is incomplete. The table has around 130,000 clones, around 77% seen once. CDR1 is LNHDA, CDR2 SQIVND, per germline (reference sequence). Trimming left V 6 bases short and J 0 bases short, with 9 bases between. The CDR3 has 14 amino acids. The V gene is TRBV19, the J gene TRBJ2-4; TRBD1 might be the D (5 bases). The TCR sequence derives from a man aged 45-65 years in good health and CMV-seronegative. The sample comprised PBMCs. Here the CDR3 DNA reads TGTGCCAGTAGCCTCGACAGAGCCAAAAACATTCAGTACTTC. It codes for CASSLDRAKNIQYF.